These 14 T cell receptor beta chains were sequenced from one sample in a study of CD8+CD57+ T cells in acquired aplastic anemia. Sequencing was done on patients that had shown CD8+CD57+ cell expansion by flow cytometry. Using genomic DNA as the template, TCR beta VDJ and CDR3 profiling was carried out. Using its own MiXCR run on the reads, TCRdb lists one record per CDR3 protein. The data contain about 240,000 distinct CDR3 sequences, about 44% of them singletons. The sequenced material came from sorted CD4+, CD8+, or CD8+CD57+ T cells (not recorded which) from PBMCs. Source of these receptors: a human donor with aplastic anemia.

CDR3 sequence: CASSRTGPGSSGANVLTF. The DNA of the CDR3 is TGTGCCAGCAGCCGTACCGGGCCCGGTTCATCTGGGGCCAACGTCCTGACTTTC. This chain connects TRBV7-2 to TRBJ2-6; D not certain. V gave up 5 bases and J gave up 1 base, with 18 bases separating them. The length of the CDR3 is 18 residues. Germline CDR1 is SGHTA and CDR2 is FQGNSA.

V and J are TRBV4-1 and TRBJ1-1; D unclear. V lost 4 bases and J 1 base, leaving 10 bases between the germline ends. CDR3 length equals 14 residues. Germline lookup yields CDR1 MGHRA and CDR2 YSYEKL. Here the CDR3 reads CASSRIGPNTEAFF. The CDR3 nucleotides read TGCGCCAGCAGCCGGATCGGGCCGAACACTGAAGCTTTCTTT.

This clonotype has at least ten counts. The V call is TRBV6-5, the J call TRBJ1-2; 11 bases agree with TRBD1. This CDR3 comprises 15 residues. Germline V gene data show CDR1 as MNHEY and CDR2 as SVGAGI. Losses at the gene ends were 6 bases for V and 6 bases for J; bases not matched to a gene: 9. The CDR3 reads CASSYGQGAFDGYTF. CDR3 in DNA: TGTGCCAGCAGCTACGGACAGGGGGCTTTCGATGGCTACACCTTC.

The table lists this clonotype with a few counts. The rearrangement joins TRBV7-9 to TRBJ1-2; D unclear. In germline, CDR1 is SEHNR, CDR2 FQNEAQ (reference sequence). Trimming stripped 1 base from V and 4 bases from J, with 13 bases between. The CDR3 runs to 15 residues. The CDR3: CASSLEGPVGYGYTF. The CDR3 nucleotides read TGTGCCAGCAGCTTAGAGGGCCCGGTCGGCTATGGCTACACCTTC.

A few counts support this clonotype. The V call is TRBV6-2 or TRBV6-3, the J call TRBJ1-1, with D perhaps TRBD1 (5 bases). The germline gives CDR1 MNHEY, CDR2 SVGEGT. Trimming pared 1 base from V and 10 bases from J, leaving 13 bases between. The CDR3 is 13 residues long. Here the CDR3 reads CASSYLGLEGAFF. The CDR3 bases are TGTGCCAGCAGTTACTTGGGACTCGAGGGAGCTTTCTTT.

Many counts were recorded for this clonotype. The chain joins TRBV13 to TRBJ1-5; unclear D gene. The CDR3 is 14 amino acids. The V gene lost 0 bases and the J gene lost 3 bases, with 6 bases spanning the gap. Germline lookup yields CDR1 PRHDT and CDR2 FYEKMQ (reference sequence). The CDR3 region is CASSLGRFNQPQHF. The CDR3 DNA reads as TGTGCCAGCAGCTTAGGACGGTTCAATCAGCCCCAGCATTTT.

The chain is built from TRBV27 and TRBJ2-7; D ambiguous. Trimming stripped 0 bases from V and 8 bases from J, with 17 bases between. Germline values: CDR1 MNHEY, CDR2 SMNVEV (reference sequence). This CDR3 is built from 15 residues. CDR3 protein: CASSLSAVTERKQYF. In DNA, the CDR3 is TGTGCCAGCAGTTTATCCGCGGTCACGGAGAGAAAGCAGTACTTC.

This clonotype has a single count. Given a much more abundant clone one base away, this may be a read error. The DNA for the CDR3 is TGCGCCAGCAGCCAAGGAGTCACTAGCGGGTACAATGAGCAGTCCTTC. This gives the protein CASSQGVTSGYNEQSF. The chain uses TRBV4-1 and TRBJ2-1; 9 bases are shared with TRBD2. The V gene's germline CDR1 is MGHRA and CDR2 YSYEKL. This CDR3 is built from 16 residues.

As to this clonotype: This may stem from a read error, because a much larger clone lies one nucleotide away. The chain has TRBV9 and TRBJ2-3; possibly TRBD1 for D (6 bases). CDR1 is SGDLS, CDR2 YYNGEE, per germline. V was clipped by 1 base and J by 2 bases, with 14 bases between them. The CDR3 is 16 residues long. The CDR3 sequence is CASSVSSHRATDTQYF. In DNA, the CDR3 is TGTGCCAGCAGCGTATCTTCCCACAGGGCCACAGATACGCAGTATTTT.

This chain links TRBV19 with TRBJ1-1; D call uncertain. V lost 5 bases, J lost 1 base, and 5 bases lay in between. CDR3 length: 12 residues. In germline, CDR1 is LNHDA, CDR2 SQIVND (reference sequence). CDR3 sequence: CASSPWNTEAFF. The CDR3 DNA reads TGTGCCAGTAGTCCCTGGAACACTGAAGCTTTCTTT.

This chain joins TRBV11-2 and TRBJ2-3, with D hard to call. The CDR3 covers 13 residues. Trimming removed 10 bases from V and 1 base from J, with 12 bases in between. Germline values: CDR1 SGHAT, CDR2 FQNNGV. CDR3 nucleotide sequence: TGTGCCAACGGACCGTCTGGCACAGATACGCAGTATTTT. Translating gives CANGPSGTDTQYF.

This clonotype was counted ten times or more. The V and J genes are TRBV7-9 and TRBJ2-3; a possible D gene is TRBD2 (7 bases). Germline values: CDR1 SEHNR, CDR2 FQNEAQ (reference sequence). The CDR3 length is 17 residues. Trimming took 1 base from V and 5 from J, leaving 19 bases between them. Here the CDR3 reads CASSLVSRRGPGDTQYF. CDR3 sequence (DNA): TGTGCCAGCAGCTTAGTTTCTCGGCGGGGGCCAGGAGATACGCAGTATTTT.

In DNA, the CDR3 is TGTGCCATCAGTGAGCCACCGACCGAGCAGTACTTC. This gives the protein CAISEPPTEQYF. V gene TRBV10-3 combines with J gene TRBJ2-7; no definite D call. Germline V gene sequence: CDR1 ENHRY, CDR2 SYGVKD. The CDR3 totals 12 residues. Trimming left V 2 bases short and J 6 bases short, with 8 bases between.

The V and J genes are TRBV11-3 and TRBJ2-3, with TRBD2 matching over 13 bases. This CDR3 is built from 20 residues. CDR1 is SGHNT, CDR2 YENEEA, per germline. Losses at the gene ends were 5 bases for V and 3 bases for J; bases not matched to a gene: 17. CDR3 in DNA: TGTGCCAGCAGCGAGGGACTAGCGGGGAACCAAGCCGAAGAAACAGATACGCAGTATTTT. Residues: CASSEGLAGNQAEETDTQYF.